This TCR beta chain was obtained from a study of blood T cell repertoires in COVID-19 (dated by TCRdb to about 2020). Some background on the complete study: The collaborator samples originated in the United States, Italy and Spain and spanned the acute and convalescent phases of COVID-19. The material from the prospective study consisted of cDNA or gDNA derived from T cells, B-cell-depleted T cells, or PBMCs. The dataset comprised deeply sampled blood TCRbeta repertoires from subjects exposed to, actively infected with, or recovered from COVID-19. The repertoires were made available in a free public database intended to serve as a resource for research on the immune response to SARS-CoV-2. Samples were obtained from the ongoing ImmuneRACE study (first 160 participants) and from approximately 1,200 subjects provided by 6 global collaborators. Sample metadata almost always included a de-identified subject ID, COVID-19 status, age in years and sex. HLA class I and class II types, where available, came from metadata supplied by the sample provider rather than from assay-based typing. General study outcomes and caveats: How much clinical and demographic metadata was included differed by source and by participant, and the metadata was provided uncurated.

TCRbeta CDR3 regions were amplified from genomic DNA using the immunoSEQ Assay, a bias-controlled multiplex PCR. The study's processing was this. Nucleated cell counts per sample were estimated from amplification of reference gene primers within the assay. Sequence reads were collapsed and filtered to measure the absolute abundance of every unique TCRbeta CDR3 rearrangement. Productive Simpson clonality was computed per sample as the square root of Simpson's diversity index over productive rearrangements. What TCRdb holds here is the immuneACCESS table cut down to in-frame rearrangements. Part of the clones is not present; checked against another copy, under half of the missing clones reflect an unresolved V gene, and the others are unexplained. D and trimming were read from the DNA, whereas the V and J calls and clone size are those reported in that table. This sample has 150,000 to 200,000 clones in its table, and about 88% of those were observed once. The ten largest clonotypes hold about 2% of the sample.

Via the germline V gene (reference sequence), CDR1 is SEHNR and CDR2 FQNEAQ. Trimming accounts for 5 bases at V and 7 bases at J, while the number of junction bases matched to no gene is 19. The CDR3 runs 19 amino acids, cysteine and phenylalanine included. Only the CDR3 portion is preserved as DNA: 57 bases, with reading frame beginning at the first base. This clone has only one observation. There is no known antigen for this receptor. No base-level quality is on record; no much larger clone is a single base apart. Whole blood was collected in K2EDTA tubes by collaborating institutions according to the institutions' own protocols. For TCRbeta analysis, collaborators shipped samples as frozen whole blood, isolated PBMCs, or DNA extracted from either of those sample types.

The sequenced material came from peripheral blood. The receptor comes from a man between 65 and 80 years old with active or convalescent COVID-19. The rearranged segments are TRBV7-9 and TRBJ2-2, with 10 bases in between that match TRBD2. At the DNA level, the sequence is TGTGCCAGCAGCCCCCACCCTACTAGCGGGACACCAAATGGCGGGGAGCTGTTTTTT. The resulting protein is CASSPHPTSGTPNGGELFF.